The clone carrying this T cell receptor (beta chain) showed up many times. Its matching antigen is unknown. This entry is derived from a study of T-cell memory formation after mild COVID-19. With 1 base removed from V and 14 bases from J, the gap between germline ends came to 13 bases. Germline CDR1 SGHDT, CDR2 YYEEEE. This CDR3 comprises 12 residues. TCRdb analysed the 5' RACE reads with MiXCR anew, one entry per CDR3 protein. The sample has some 40,000 distinct CDR3 sequences, 6% to 6.5% seen once; the top ten hold around 0.81%. Overall study findings and caveats: Cross-reactive memory appears to have joined, as suggested by some responding clones showing up in pre-infection memory.

The clonotype comes from an adult who had mild COVID-19 (a few samples of this study predate the infection). Cell type and time point are not known. The rearrangement joins TRBV5-6 to TRBJ2-4, with D uncertain. Sample: PBMCs or a T cell subset sorted from them (not recorded which). The CDR3 loop reads CASSLNSRSEYF. DNA of the CDR3: TGTGCCAGCAGCTTGAATTCTAGAAGCGAGTACTTC.